This T cell receptor (beta chain) was identified in a study of T cells after yellow fever vaccination. CDR3 size: 12 residues. The V end was cut by 5 bases, the J end by 11 bases, with 15 bases between. Germline V gene lookup returns CDR1 SEHNR and CDR2 FQNEAQ (reference sequence). Using its own MiXCR run on the 5' RACE reads, TCRdb lists one record per CDR3 protein. This table holds almost 600,000 distinct CDR3 sequences, approximately 12% found once. Remarks on this clonotype: Its antigen is undetermined.

General study points: The CD4 compartment and the CD8 compartment contained a small share of clonotypes in common.

The sequenced sample was PBMCs, obtained on the day of the yellow fever booster vaccination. V is TRBV7-9 and J is TRBJ1-1, with D tentatively TRBD1 (6 bases). This TCR was recovered from a man younger than 45 who received the YFV17D yellow fever vaccine. The CDR3 sequence: CASSKEQGGAFF. The CDR3 DNA sequence: TGTGCCAGCAGCAAAGAACAGGGCGGCGCTTTCTTT. Complete variable domain (other parts from reference TRBV7-9 and TRBJ1-1): DTGVSQNPRHKITKRGQNVTFRCDPISEHNRLYWYRQTLGQGPEFLTYFQNEAQLEKSRLLSDRFSAERPKGSFSTLEIQRTEQGDSAMYLCASSKEQGGAFFGQGTRLTVV.